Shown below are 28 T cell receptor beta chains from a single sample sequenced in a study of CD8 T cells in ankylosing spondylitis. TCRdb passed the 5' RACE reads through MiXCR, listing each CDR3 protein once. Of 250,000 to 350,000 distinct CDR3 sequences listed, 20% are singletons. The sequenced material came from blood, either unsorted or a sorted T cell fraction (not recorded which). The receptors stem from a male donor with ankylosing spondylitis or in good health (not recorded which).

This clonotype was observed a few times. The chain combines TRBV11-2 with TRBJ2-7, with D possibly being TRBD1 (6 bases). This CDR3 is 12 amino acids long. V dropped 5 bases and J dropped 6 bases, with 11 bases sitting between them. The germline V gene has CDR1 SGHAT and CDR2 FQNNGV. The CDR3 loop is CASSTSGVEQYV. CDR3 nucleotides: TGTGCCAGCAGCACCTCAGGGGTCGAGCAGTACGTC.

CDR3 residues: CASKDRGGETQYF. The CDR3 region has the DNA TGTGCCAGCAAGGACAGGGGCGGAGAGACCCAGTACTTC. V is TRBV2 and J is TRBJ2-5, with 9 nucleotides matching TRBD1. CDR1 is SNHLY, CDR2 FYNNEI, per germline. The CDR3 is 13 amino acids. The junction had 4 bases not matched to a gene; V was cut back by 7 bases and J by 4 bases.

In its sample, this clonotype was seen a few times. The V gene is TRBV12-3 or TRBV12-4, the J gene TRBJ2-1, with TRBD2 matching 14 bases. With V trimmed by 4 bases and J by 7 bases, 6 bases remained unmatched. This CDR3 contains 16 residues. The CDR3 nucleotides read TGTGCCAGCAGTTCCCGGACTAGCGGGGGGCCTAATGAGCAGTTCTTC. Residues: CASSSRTSGGPNEQFF.

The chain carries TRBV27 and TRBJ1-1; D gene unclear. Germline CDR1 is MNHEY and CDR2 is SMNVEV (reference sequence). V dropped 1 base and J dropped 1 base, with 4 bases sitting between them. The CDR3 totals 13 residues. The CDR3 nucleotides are TGTGCCAGCAGTTTATGGACGAACACTGAAGCTTTCTTT. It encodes CASSLWTNTEAFF.

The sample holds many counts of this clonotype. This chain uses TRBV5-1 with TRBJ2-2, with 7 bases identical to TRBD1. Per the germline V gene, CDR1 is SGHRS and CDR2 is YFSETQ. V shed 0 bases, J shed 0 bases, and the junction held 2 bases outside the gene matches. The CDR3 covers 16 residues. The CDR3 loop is CASSLARGSNTGELFF. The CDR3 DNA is TGCGCCAGCAGCTTGGCCAGGGGGTCGAACACCGGGGAGCTGTTTTTT.

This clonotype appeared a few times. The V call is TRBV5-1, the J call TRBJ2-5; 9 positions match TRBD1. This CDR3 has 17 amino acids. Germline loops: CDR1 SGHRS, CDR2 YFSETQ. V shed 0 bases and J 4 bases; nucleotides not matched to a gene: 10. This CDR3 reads CASSLVPGQGLGETQYF. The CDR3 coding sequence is TGCGCCAGCAGCTTGGTGCCGGGACAGGGCCTGGGAGAGACCCAGTACTTC.

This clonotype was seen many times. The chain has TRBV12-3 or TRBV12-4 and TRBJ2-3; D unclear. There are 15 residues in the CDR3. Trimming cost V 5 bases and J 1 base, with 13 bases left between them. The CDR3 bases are TGTGCCAGCAGTGTTGACAAAAAACGCACAGATACGCAGTATTTT. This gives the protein CASSVDKKRTDTQYF.

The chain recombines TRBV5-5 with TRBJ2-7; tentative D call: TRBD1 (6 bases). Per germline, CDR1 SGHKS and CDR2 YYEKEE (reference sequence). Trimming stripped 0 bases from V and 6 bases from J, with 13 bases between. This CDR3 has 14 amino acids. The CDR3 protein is CASSLDRVLFEQYV. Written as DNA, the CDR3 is TGTGCCAGCAGCTTGGACAGGGTACTGTTCGAGCAGTACGTC.

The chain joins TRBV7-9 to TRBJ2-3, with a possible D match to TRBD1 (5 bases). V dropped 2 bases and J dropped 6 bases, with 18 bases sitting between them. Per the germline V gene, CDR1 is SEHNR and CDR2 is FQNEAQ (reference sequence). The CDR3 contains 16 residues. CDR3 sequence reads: CASSLLLGARADTQYF. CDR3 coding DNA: TGTGCCAGCAGCTTACTTCTAGGGGCTCGCGCCGATACGCAGTATTTT.

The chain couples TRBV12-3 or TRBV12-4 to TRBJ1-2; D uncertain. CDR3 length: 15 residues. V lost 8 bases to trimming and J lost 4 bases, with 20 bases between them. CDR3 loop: CASLGMGRLGYGYTF. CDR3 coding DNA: TGTGCCAGCCTGGGGATGGGCCGGTTAGGCTATGGCTACACCTTC.

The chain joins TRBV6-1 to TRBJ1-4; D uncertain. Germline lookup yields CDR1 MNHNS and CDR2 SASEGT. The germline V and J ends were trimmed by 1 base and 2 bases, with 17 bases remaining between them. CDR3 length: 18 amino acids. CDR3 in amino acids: CASSEGRLLRETNEKLFF. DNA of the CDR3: TGTGCCAGCAGTGAAGGGAGGCTACTAAGGGAGACTAATGAAAAACTGTTTTTT.

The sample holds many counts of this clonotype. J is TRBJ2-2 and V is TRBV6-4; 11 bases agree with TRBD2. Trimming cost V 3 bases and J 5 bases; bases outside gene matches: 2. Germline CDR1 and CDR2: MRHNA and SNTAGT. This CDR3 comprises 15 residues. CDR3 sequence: CASSETSGATGELFF. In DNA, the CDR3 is TGTGCCAGCAGTGAGACTAGCGGGGCGACCGGGGAGCTGTTTTTT.

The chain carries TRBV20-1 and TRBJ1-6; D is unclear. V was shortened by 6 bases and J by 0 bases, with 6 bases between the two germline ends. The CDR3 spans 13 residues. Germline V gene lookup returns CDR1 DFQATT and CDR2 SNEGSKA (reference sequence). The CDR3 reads CSARFSYNSPLHF. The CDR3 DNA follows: TGCAGTGCCCGATTCTCCTATAATTCACCCCTCCACTTT.

Here the CDR3 DNA reads TGCAGTGCTAGAGGGGGGGACAGATCTGCGCCCCAGCATTTT. Protein: CSARGGDRSAPQHF. V usage is TRBV20-1 and J usage is TRBJ1-5, with 7 bases fitting TRBD1. The J segment lost 9 bases and the V segment lost 1 base, leaving 9 bases of the junction unmatched. Germline V CDR1 and CDR2: DFQATT, SNEGSKA (reference sequence). The CDR3 has 14 residues.

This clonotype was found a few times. CDR3 residues: CASSLAGVGEQYV. CDR3 DNA sequence: TGTGCCAGCAGTCTAGCGGGAGTGGGAGAGCAGTACGTC. The V and J genes are TRBV12-3 or TRBV12-4 and TRBJ2-7, with TRBD2 identical over 10 bases. The CDR3 covers 13 residues.

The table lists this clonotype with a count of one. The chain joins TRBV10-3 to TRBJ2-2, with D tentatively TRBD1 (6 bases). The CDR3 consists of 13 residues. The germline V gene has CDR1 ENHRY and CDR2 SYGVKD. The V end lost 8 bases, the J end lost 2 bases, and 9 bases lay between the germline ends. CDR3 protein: CAIRTENTGELFF. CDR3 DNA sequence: TGTGCCATCCGGACAGAAAACACCGGGGAGCTGTTTTTT.

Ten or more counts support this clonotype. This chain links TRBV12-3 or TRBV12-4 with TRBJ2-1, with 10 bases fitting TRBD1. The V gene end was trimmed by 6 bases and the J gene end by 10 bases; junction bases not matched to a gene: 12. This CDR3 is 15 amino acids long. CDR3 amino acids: CASSPSGQGHREQFF. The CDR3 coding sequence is TGTGCCAGCAGCCCGTCGGGACAGGGGCATAGAGAGCAGTTCTTC.

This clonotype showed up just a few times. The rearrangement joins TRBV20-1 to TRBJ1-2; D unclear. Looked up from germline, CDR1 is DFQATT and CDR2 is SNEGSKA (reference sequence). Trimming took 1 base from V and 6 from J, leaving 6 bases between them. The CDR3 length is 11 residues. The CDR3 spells CSARGGHGYTF. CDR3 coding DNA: TGCAGTGCTAGAGGTGGACATGGCTACACCTTC.

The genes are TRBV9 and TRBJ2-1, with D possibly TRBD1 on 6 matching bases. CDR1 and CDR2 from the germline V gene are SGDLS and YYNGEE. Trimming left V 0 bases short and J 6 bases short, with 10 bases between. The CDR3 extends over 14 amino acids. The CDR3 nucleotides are TGTGCCAGCAGCGTAGTAGCAGGGGTCAATGAGCAGTTCTTC. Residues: CASSVVAGVNEQFF.

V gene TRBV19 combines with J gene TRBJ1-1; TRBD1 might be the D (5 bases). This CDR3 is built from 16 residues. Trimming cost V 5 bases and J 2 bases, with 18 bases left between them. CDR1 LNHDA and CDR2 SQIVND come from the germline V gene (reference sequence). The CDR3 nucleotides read TGTGCCAGTAGTCCACCATGGGGGGGATCCAACACTGAAGCTTTCTTT. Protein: CASSPPWGGSNTEAFF.

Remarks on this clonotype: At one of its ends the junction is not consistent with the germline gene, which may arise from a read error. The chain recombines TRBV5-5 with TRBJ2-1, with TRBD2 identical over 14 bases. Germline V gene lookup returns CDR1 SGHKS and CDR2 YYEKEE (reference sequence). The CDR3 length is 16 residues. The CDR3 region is CASSLIGLAGGSEQLF. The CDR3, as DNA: TGTGCCAGCAGCTTGATTGGACTAGCGGGGGGAAGTGAGCAGCTCTTC.

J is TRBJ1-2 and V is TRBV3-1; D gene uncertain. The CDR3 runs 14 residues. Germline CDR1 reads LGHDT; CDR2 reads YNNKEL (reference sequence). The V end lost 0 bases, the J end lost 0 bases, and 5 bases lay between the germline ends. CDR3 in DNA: TGTGCCAGCAGCCAAGACATCCCTAACTATGGCTACACCTTC. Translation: CASSQDIPNYGYTF. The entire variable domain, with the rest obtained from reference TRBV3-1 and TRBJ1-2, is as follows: DTAVSQTPKYLVTQMGNDKSIKCEQNLGHDTMYWYKQDSKKFLKIMFSYNNKELIINETVPNRFSPKSPDKAHLNLHINSLELGDSAVYFCASSQDIPNYGYTFGSGTRLTVV.

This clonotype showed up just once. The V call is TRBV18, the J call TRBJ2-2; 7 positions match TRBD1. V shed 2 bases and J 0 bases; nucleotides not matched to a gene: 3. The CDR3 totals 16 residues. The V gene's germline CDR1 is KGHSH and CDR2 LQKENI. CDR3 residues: CASSPRDSANTGELFF. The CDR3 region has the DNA TGTGCCAGCTCACCAAGGGACAGTGCGAACACCGGGGAGCTGTTTTTT.

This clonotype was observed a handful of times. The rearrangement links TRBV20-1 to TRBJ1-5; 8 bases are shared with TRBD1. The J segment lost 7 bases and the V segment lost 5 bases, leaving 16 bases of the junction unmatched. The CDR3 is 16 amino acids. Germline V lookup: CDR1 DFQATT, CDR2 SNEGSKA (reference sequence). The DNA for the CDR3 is TGCAGTGCTGAAAACCAGGGGGCCTCCTTCAAACAGCCCCAGCATTTT. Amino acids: CSAENQGASFKQPQHF.

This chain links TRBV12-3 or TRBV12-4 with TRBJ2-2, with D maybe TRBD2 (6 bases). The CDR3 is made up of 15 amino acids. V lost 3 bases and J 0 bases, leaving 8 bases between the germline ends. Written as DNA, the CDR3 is TGTGCCAGCAGTTTGGAGCGGGCGAACACCGGGGAGCTGTTTTTT. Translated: CASSLERANTGELFF.

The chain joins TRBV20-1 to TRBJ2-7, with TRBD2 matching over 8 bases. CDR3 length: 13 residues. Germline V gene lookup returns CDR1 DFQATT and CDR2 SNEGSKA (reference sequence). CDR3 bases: TGCAGTGCCAGAGGACGGGGGGGTTACGAGCAGTACGTC. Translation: CSARGRGGYEQYV.

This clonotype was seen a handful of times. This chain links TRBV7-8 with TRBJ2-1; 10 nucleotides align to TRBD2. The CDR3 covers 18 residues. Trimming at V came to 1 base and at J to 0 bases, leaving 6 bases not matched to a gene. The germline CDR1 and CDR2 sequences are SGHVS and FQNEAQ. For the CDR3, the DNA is TGTGCCAGCAGCTTAGGCGGACTAGCGGCCGGCTCCTACAATGAGCAGTTCTTC. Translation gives CASSLGGLAAGSYNEQFF.

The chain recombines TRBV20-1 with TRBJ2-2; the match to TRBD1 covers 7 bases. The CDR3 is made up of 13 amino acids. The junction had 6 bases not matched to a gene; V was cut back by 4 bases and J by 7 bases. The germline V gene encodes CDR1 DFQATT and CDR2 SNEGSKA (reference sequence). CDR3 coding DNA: TGCAGTGCTACCCGGGACAGTTACGGGGAGCTGTTTTTT. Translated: CSATRDSYGELFF.